This T cell receptor beta chain was sequenced during a study of T cells in Graves' hyperthyroidism and ophthalmopathy. This CDR3 has 19 amino acids. Germline lookup yields CDR1 KGHSY and CDR2 FQNENV. V was pared by 0 bases and J by 4 bases, with 15 bases of the junction left unmatched. TCR beta CDR3 sequences were amplified from RNA transcripts. Initially, a first-round RT-PCR of the TCR CDR3 employed the HTBI primer set. TCRdb called the multiplex PCR reads again in MiXCR, with one record for every CDR3 protein. This table holds some 760,000 distinct CDR3 sequences, less than 15% found once. This clonotype was observed at least ten times.

The chain links TRBV16 to TRBJ1-1; 9 bases line up with TRBD1. This receptor was identified in a young woman with Graves' hyperthyroidism. Material: blood. In DNA, the CDR3 is TGTGCCAGCAGCCAATCTGGAAATTGGGACAGGGAATTTGGCACTGAAGCTTTCTTT. Its translation: CASSQSGNWDREFGTEAFF.